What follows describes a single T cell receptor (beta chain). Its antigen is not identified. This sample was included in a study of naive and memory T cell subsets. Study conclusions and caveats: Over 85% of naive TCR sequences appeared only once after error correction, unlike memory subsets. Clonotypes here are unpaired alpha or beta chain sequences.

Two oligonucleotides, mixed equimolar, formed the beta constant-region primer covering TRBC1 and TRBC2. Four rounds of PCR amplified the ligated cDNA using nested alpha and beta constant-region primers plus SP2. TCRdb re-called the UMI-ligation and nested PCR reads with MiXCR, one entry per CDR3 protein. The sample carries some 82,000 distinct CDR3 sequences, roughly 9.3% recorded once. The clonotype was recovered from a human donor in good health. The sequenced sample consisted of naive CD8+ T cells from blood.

The CDR3 spells CASSQGASGAYNEQFF. DNA for the CDR3: TGCGCCAGCAGCCAAGGCGCTAGCGGAGCCTACAATGAGCAGTTCTTC. The chain couples TRBV4-1 to TRBJ2-1; 7 bases fit TRBD2. Germline CDR1 is MGHRA and CDR2 is YSYEKL. CDR3 length: 16 amino acids. J was trimmed by 2 bases and V by 1 base; bases with no gene match: 5.